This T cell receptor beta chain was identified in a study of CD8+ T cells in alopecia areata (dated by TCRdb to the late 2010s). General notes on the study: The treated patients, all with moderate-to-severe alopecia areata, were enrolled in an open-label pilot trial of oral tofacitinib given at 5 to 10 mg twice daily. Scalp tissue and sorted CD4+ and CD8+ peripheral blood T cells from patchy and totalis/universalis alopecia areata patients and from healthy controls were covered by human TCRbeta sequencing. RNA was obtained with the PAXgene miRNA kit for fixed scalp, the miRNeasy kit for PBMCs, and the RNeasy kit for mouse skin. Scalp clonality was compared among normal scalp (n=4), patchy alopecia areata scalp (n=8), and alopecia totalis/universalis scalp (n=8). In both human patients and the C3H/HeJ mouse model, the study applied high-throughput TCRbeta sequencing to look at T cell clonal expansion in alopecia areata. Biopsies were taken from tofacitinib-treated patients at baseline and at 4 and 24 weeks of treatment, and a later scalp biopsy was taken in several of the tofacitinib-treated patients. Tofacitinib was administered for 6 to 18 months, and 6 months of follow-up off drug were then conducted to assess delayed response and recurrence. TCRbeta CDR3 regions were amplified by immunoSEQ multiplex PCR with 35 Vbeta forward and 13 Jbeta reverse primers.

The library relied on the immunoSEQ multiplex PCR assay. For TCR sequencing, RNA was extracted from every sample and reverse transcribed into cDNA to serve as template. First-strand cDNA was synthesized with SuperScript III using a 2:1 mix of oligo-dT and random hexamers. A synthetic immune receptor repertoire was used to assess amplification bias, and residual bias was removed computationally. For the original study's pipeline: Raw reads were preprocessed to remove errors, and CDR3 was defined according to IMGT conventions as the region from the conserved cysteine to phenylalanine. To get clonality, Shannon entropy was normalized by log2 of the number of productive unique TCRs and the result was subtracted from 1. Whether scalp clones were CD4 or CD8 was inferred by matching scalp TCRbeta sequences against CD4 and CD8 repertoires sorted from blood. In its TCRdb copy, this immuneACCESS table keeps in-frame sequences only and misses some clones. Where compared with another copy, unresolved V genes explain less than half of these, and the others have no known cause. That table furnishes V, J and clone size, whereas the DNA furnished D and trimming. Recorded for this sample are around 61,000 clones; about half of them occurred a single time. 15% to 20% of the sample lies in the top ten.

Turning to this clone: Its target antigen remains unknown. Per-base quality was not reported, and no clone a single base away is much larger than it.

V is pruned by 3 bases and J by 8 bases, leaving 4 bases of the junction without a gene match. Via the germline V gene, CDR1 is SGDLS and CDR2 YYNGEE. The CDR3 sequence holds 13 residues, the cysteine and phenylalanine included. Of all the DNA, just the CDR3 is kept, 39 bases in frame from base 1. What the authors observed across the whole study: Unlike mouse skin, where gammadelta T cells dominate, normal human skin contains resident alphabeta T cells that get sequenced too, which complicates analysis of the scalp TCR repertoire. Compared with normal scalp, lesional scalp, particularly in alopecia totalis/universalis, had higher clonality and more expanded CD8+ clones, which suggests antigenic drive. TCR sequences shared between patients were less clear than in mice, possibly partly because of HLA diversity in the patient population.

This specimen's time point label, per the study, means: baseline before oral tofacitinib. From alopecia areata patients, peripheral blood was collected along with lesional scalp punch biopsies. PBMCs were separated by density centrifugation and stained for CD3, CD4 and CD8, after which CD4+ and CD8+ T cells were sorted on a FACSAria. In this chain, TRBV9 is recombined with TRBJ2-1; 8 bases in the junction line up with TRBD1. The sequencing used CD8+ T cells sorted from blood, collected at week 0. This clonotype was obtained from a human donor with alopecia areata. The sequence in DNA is TGTGCCAGCAGCGAGGACAGGGCCCATGAGCAGTTCTTC. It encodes CASSEDRAHEQFF.